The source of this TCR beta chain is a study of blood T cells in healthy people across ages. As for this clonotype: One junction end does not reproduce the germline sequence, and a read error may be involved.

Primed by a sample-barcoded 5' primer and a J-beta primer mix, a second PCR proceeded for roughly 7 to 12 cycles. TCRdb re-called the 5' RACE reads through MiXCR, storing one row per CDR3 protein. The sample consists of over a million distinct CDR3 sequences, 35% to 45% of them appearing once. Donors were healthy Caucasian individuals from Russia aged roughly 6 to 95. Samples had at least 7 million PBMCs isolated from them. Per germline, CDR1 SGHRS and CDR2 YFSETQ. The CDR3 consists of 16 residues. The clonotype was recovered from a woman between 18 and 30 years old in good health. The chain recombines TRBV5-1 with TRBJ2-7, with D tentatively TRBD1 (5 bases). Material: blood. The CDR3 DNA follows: TGCGTCAGCAGCCCGCGGCCCTTTCTACAGGATCACGAGCAGTACTTC. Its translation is CVSSPRPFLQDHEQYF.